The rows below give T cell receptor beta chains drawn from one sample of a study of graft-versus-host responses after intestinal transplantation. These receptors are not linked to any known antigen. Using immunoSEQ multiplex PCR, the repertoire was profiled, and TCRdb retains in-frame clones only, with some absent. Altogether over 85,000 clones are present, 85% to 95% being singletons, with the ten largest covering 0.45% to 0.55%. This specimen was unstimulated CD8+ T cells sorted from spleen or lymph node cells, taken before intestinal transplant. These receptors all stem from a human donor who received an intestinal transplant. CDR3s include the opening cysteine and the closing phenylalanine or tryptophan. D genes are given only for firm matches. Where a row states a size, it is once, few, many or the class of an expanded clone; other rows omit it.

j_call: TRBJ2-7; v_call: TRBV6-6; d_call: -; clone_size: -; cdr3_nt: TGTGCCAGCAGTTACCTTAATTCCCACGAGCAGTACTTC; cdr3_aa: CASSYLNSHEQYF
j_call: TRBJ2-1; v_call: TRBV19; d_call: TRBD2; clone_size: -; cdr3_nt: TGTGCCAGTAATTGGGGGGGAGTTGCCAATGAGCAGTTCTTC; cdr3_aa: CASNWGGVANEQFF
j_call: TRBJ1-1; v_call: TRBV28; d_call: -; clone_size: -; cdr3_nt: TGTGCCAGCAGTCCGGGACATCTGAACACTGAAGCTTTCTTT; cdr3_aa: CASSPGHLNTEAFF
j_call: TRBJ1-4; v_call: TRBV11-2; d_call: -; clone_size: -; cdr3_nt: TGTGCCAGCAGCTTAACAGGCTCAACTAATGAAAAACTGTTTTTT; cdr3_aa: CASSLTGSTNEKLFF
j_call: TRBJ2-1; v_call: TRBV9; d_call: TRBD2; clone_size: -; cdr3_nt: TGTGCCAGCAGCGTCGGGGGGGGCTACAATGAGCAGTTCTTC; cdr3_aa: CASSVGGGYNEQFF
j_call: TRBJ1-6; v_call: TRBV13; d_call: -; clone_size: -; cdr3_nt: TGTGCCAGCAGCCCTCGTCGGGAAACGAGCTCCTATAATTCACCCCTCCACTTT; cdr3_aa: CASSPRRETSSYNSPLHF
j_call: TRBJ1-3; v_call: TRBV7-8; d_call: TRBD1; clone_size: -; cdr3_nt: TGTGCCAGCAGCTTAGTGCTTGGGACAGGGGGGCACACCATATATTTT; cdr3_aa: CASSLVLGTGGHTIYF
j_call: TRBJ2-7; v_call: TRBV5-4; d_call: -; clone_size: -; cdr3_nt: TGTGCCAGCAGCTCGTACGACGCAGGGTATCGGTACGAGCAGTACTTC; cdr3_aa: CASSSYDAGYRYEQYF
j_call: TRBJ1-2; v_call: TRBV4-1; d_call: -; clone_size: -; cdr3_nt: TGCGCCAGCAGCCAAAATCGGGGGGACGTCTATGGCTACACCTTC; cdr3_aa: CASSQNRGDVYGYTF
j_call: TRBJ1-2; v_call: TRBV9; d_call: TRBD1; clone_size: -; cdr3_nt: TGTGCCAGCAGCGCAACCGGGACAGGGGGTGGTTATGGCTACACCTTC; cdr3_aa: CASSATGTGGGYGYTF
j_call: TRBJ2-7; v_call: TRBV14; d_call: -; clone_size: -; cdr3_nt: TGTGCCAGCAGCCTCGGCGGAGGGCTTGATACCTACGAGCAGTACTTC; cdr3_aa: CASSLGGGLDTYEQYF
j_call: TRBJ1-3; v_call: TRBV5-6; d_call: -; clone_size: few; cdr3_nt: TGTGCCAGCAGCTGGGGGACCGGGACACCTGGAAACACCATATATTTT; cdr3_aa: CASSWGTGTPGNTIYF
j_call: TRBJ2-2; v_call: TRBV5-1; d_call: TRBD2; clone_size: -; cdr3_nt: TGCGCCAGCAGCTTGGGTCCCAGCGGGAGTGTTCTGGCCGGGGAGCTGTTTTTT; cdr3_aa: CASSLGPSGSVLAGELFF